Described below is a single TCR beta chain sequence and its context. These data originate in a study of blood T cell repertoires in COVID-19. Study summary: The study drew acute and convalescent COVID-19 samples from the United States, Italy and Spain. Nucleic acid was either cDNA or gDNA, and it came from T cells, B-cell-depleted T cells, or PBMCs.

Authors' data handling: Researchers report that nucleated cell counts were estimated from reference gene primer amplification. TCRdb keeps only in-frame clones here, not all; method: immunoSEQ multiplex PCR. V and J calls plus clone size are reproduced from that table; the DNA served to infer D and trimming. The sample lists hundreds of thousands of clones, about 89% occurring once. The sequencing sample was made of peripheral blood. This receptor was taken from a woman aged 55-75 years who had recovered from COVID-19.

The CDR3 here is CASSELGASTGELFF. In DNA form, the CDR3 reads TGTGCCAGCAGTGAACTGGGAGCCTCCACCGGGGAGCTGTTTTTT. The chain carries TRBV25-1 and TRBJ2-2; possibly TRBD2 for D (5 bases). The CDR3 runs to 15 residues. From germline, CDR1 is MGHDK and CDR2 SYGVNS. V lost 2 bases and J lost 4, with 11 bases in between.